A single sample is the source of the 24 T cell receptor beta chains below, sequenced in a study of T cells after posttransplantation cyclophosphamide. The method was immunoSEQ multiplex PCR; TCRdb's version includes in-frame clones alone and lacks a portion of them. The sample offers around 26,000 clones and no singletons, the top ten holding about 1.8%. Busulfan-fludarabine conditioning, marrow transplant, and cyclophosphamide on days +3 and +4 were administered. The sample in question was PBMCs, obtained after allogeneic stem cell transplant with posttransplant cyclophosphamide. These receptors all stem from a young adult male patient who received an allogeneic stem cell transplant from a related donor, was CMV-positive, and had no GVHD. Some T cells may be provided by the graft donor.

This clone was counted at least ten times. The chain recombines TRBV7-2 with TRBJ2-7; tentative D call: TRBD2 (6 bases). This CDR3 region has 15 residues. Trimming shortened V by 2 bases and J by 4 bases, and 15 bases separated the two germline ends. Germline V lookup: CDR1 SGHTA, CDR2 FQGNSA. CDR3 protein: CASSLPGLLNYEQYF. CDR3 DNA sequence: TGTGCCAGCAGCTTACCGGGACTCCTAAATTACGAGCAGTACTTC.

This clone was seen at least ten times. This rearrangement joins TRBV7-2 to TRBJ2-1; 7 bases line up with TRBD2. V gave up 5 bases and J gave up 6 bases; unmatched junction bases: 10. The CDR3 has 15 residues. Germline CDR1 is SGHTA and CDR2 is FQGNSA. In DNA, the CDR3 is TGTGCCAGCAGCCAGACTGGACTAGGTAGCAATGAGCAGTTCTTC. Translation: CASSQTGLGSNEQFF.

At least ten counts were recorded for this clone. The rearrangement links TRBV5-1 to TRBJ1-4, with 7 bases identical to TRBD1. V lost 2 bases and J lost 5; bases outside the gene matches: 6. Per germline, CDR1 SGHRS and CDR2 YFSETQ. The CDR3 sequence is 15 residues long. In DNA form, the CDR3 reads TGCGCCAGCAGCTTTCTGACAGGGACGAATGAAAAACTGTTTTTT. Translating gives CASSFLTGTNEKLFF. The whole variable domain, remainder taken from reference TRBV5-1 and TRBJ1-4, is KAGVTQTPRYLIKTRGQQVTLSCSPISGHRSVSWYQQTPGQGLQFLFEYFSETQRNKGNFPGRFSGRQFSNSRSEMNVSTLELGDSALYLCASSFLTGTNEKLFFGSGTQLSVL.

There are a few counts of this clone. The chain has TRBV9 and TRBJ2-5, with TRBD2 matching over 7 bases. The end of the DNA aligns better with TRBJ2-7, so the J call may be wrong. The germline V gene encodes CDR1 SGDLS and CDR2 YYNGEE. The CDR3 runs 14 residues. For the CDR3, the DNA is TGTGCCAGCAGCGTAGTGGGGGGGGCCTACGAGCAGTACTTC. It encodes CASSVVGGAYEQYF.

Many counts were recorded for this clone. The CDR3 DNA is TGCGCCAGCAGTGATCCCCTAGGGAGAGAAGCTTTCTTT. Protein product: CASSDPLGREAFF. The V and J genes are TRBV10-1 and TRBJ1-1, with D hard to call. CDR1 and CDR2 (germline): WNHNN, SYGVQD (reference sequence). CDR3 length: 13 residues. The germline V and J ends were trimmed by 3 bases and 8 bases, with 13 bases remaining between them.

This clone was seen repeatedly, ten times or more. The chain links TRBV18 to TRBJ2-3, with D tentatively TRBD2 (5 bases). Trimming left V 6 bases short and J 4 bases short, with 17 bases between. The CDR3 loop spans 15 amino acids. Germline CDR1 and CDR2: KGHSH and LQKENI. In DNA, the CDR3 is TGTGCCAGCTCGCGAGAGGGTCAGGCAGCAGATACGCAGTATTTT. Protein product: CASSREGQAADTQYF. The complete variable domain, with remaining parts taken from reference TRBV18 and TRBJ2-3, reads NAGVMQNPRHLVRRRGQEARLRCSPMKGHSHVYWYRQLPEEGLKFMVYLQKENIIDESGMPKERFSAEFPKEGPSILRIQQVVRGDSAAYFCASSREGQAADTQYFGPGTRLTVL.

This clone has a count of ten or more. V usage is TRBV7-9 and J usage is TRBJ2-5, with D maybe TRBD1 (5 bases). The CDR3 totals 16 residues. Trimming shortened V by 1 base and J by 2 bases, and 14 bases separated the two germline ends. CDR1 SEHNR and CDR2 FQNEAQ come from the germline V gene (reference sequence). The CDR3 sequence: CASSLGGGSRQETQYF. The CDR3 region has the DNA TGTGCCAGCAGCTTAGGGGGCGGCTCGCGGCAAGAGACCCAGTACTTC.

The sample holds many counts of this clone. V and J are TRBV2 and TRBJ2-1; 7 bases fit TRBD1. After removal of 8 bases from V and 8 bases from J, the junction contained 9 bases not matched to a gene. The CDR3 has 13 residues. CDR1 is SNHLY and CDR2 is FYNNEI in the germline V gene. This CDR3 is CASGGQLLYEQFF. CDR3 DNA: TGTGCCAGCGGGGGACAGCTTTTGTATGAGCAGTTCTTC.

This clone was counted at least ten times. The chain employs TRBV19 and TRBJ2-2, with 10 bases identical to TRBD2. Per germline, CDR1 LNHDA and CDR2 SQIVND (reference sequence). V trimming: 7 bases; J trimming: 5 bases; junction bases outside the gene matches: 13. The CDR3 extends over 17 amino acids. In DNA, the CDR3 is TGTGCCAGTACCTCATGGGAGGCTAGCGGGAGAACCGGGGAGCTGTTTTTT. The encoded protein is CASTSWEASGRTGELFF.

This clone came up many times. The chain couples TRBV5-1 to TRBJ2-7; D perhaps matches TRBD1 (5 bases). Trimming stripped 0 bases from V and 0 bases from J, with 10 bases between. CDR1 is SGHRS and CDR2 is YFSETQ in the germline V gene. The CDR3 contains 15 residues. The CDR3 loop is CASSLEGVGSYEQYF. The CDR3 region has the DNA TGCGCCAGCAGCTTGGAAGGGGTTGGCTCCTACGAGCAGTACTTC.

In its sample, this clone was seen many times. The chain couples TRBV7-6 to TRBJ2-7; weak D call: TRBD1 (6 bases). The germline V and J ends were trimmed by 2 bases and 5 bases, with 7 bases remaining between them. Germline V CDR1 and CDR2: SGHVS, FNYEAQ. There are 12 residues in the CDR3. The CDR3 sequence: CASSLPGDEQYF. The CDR3, as DNA: TGTGCCAGCAGCTTACCAGGGGACGAGCAGTACTTC.

This clone was seen many times. The rearrangement links TRBV5-8 to TRBJ2-1; 8 nucleotides align to TRBD2. V lost 3 bases, J lost 2 bases, and 4 bases stayed unmatched. Per germline, CDR1 SGHTS and CDR2 YDEGEE. The CDR3 is 15 residues long. This CDR3 is CASSYVGLAYNEQFF. The CDR3 nucleotides read TGTGCCAGCAGCTATGTGGGACTAGCCTACAATGAGCAGTTCTTC.

There are many counts of this clone. The J gene is TRBJ2-7, the V gene TRBV4-2; 7 nucleotides agree with TRBD1. The CDR3 runs to 16 residues. Germline V CDR1 and CDR2: LGHNA, YNFKEQ. V shed 0 bases, J shed 7 bases, and the junction held 12 bases outside the gene matches. The CDR3 nucleotides read TGTGCCAGCAGCCAAGATTTAGGACAGGAACTTGGGGAGCAGTACTTC. Protein product: CASSQDLGQELGEQYF.

This clone has a count of ten or more. The gene calls are TRBV30 and TRBJ2-7; TRBD2 aligns across 11 bases. Germline lookup yields CDR1 GTSNPN and CDR2 SVGIG (reference sequence). V lost 1 base and J lost 5; bases outside the gene matches: 19. The CDR3 totals 19 residues. CDR3 amino acids: CAWSGGERRVAGGPHEQYF. The CDR3 DNA sequence: TGTGCCTGGAGTGGGGGAGAACGCCGGGTAGCGGGAGGGCCGCACGAGCAGTACTTC.

This clone was recorded many times. V usage is TRBV2 and J usage is TRBJ2-5; 9 nucleotides agree with TRBD1. Germline V gene data show CDR1 as SNHLY and CDR2 as FYNNEI. The CDR3 consists of 13 residues. V was pared by 6 bases and J by 4 bases, with 3 bases of the junction left unmatched. CDR3 amino acids: CASRNRGPETQYF. The CDR3 nucleotides read TGTGCCAGCAGAAACAGGGGGCCAGAGACCCAGTACTTC.

This clone was counted at least ten times. The V and J genes are TRBV5-5 and TRBJ1-3; no clear D. There are 13 residues in the CDR3. The V and J ends lost 4 bases and 8 bases respectively, with 13 bases between them. Germline V lookup: CDR1 SGHKS, CDR2 YYEKEE (reference sequence). CDR3 loop: CASSPPTRDTIYF. CDR3 nucleotides: TGTGCCAGCAGCCCACCTACCCGAGACACCATATATTTT.

This clone was seen repeatedly, ten times or more. The rearrangement joins TRBV28 to TRBJ2-1; D possibly corresponds to TRBD2 (5 bases). The CDR3 length is 17 residues. The germline gives CDR1 MDHEN, CDR2 SYDVKM. Deletions cut 3 bases from V and 0 bases from J, with 15 bases between. This CDR3 reads CASSLRAALSSYNEQFF. Here the CDR3 DNA reads TGTGCCAGCAGTTTGAGAGCGGCACTCAGCTCCTACAATGAGCAGTTCTTC.

This clone was counted many times. The chain combines TRBV27 with TRBJ2-3; TRBD2 might be the D (6 bases). Trimming removed 7 bases at V and 2 bases at J, with 13 bases between. Germline V gene data show CDR1 as MNHEY and CDR2 as SMNVEV (reference sequence). The CDR3 runs 14 residues. Written as DNA, the CDR3 is TGTGCCAGCACCTCGCCACTAGCCACAGATACGCAGTATTTT. It translates to CASTSPLATDTQYF.

This clone was detected ten times or more. This sequence joins TRBV5-1 and TRBJ2-7; 7 bases agree with TRBD1. Germline CDR1 SGHRS, CDR2 YFSETQ. The CDR3 is 14 amino acids. Unmatched junction bases numbered 4, after V lost 4 bases and J lost 0 bases. The CDR3 region is CASSVTGSSYEQYF. Here the CDR3 DNA reads TGCGCCAGCAGCGTGACAGGGAGCTCCTACGAGCAGTACTTC.

The V and J genes are TRBV7-2 and TRBJ2-7; weak D call: TRBD1 (7 bases). This CDR3 contains 13 residues. Germline CDR1 and CDR2: SGHTA and FQGNSA. The CDR3 loop is CAGGRTGHYEQYF. The CDR3 DNA follows: TGTGCTGGGGGGAGGACAGGACACTACGAGCAGTACTTC.

This clone was counted many times. V is TRBV21-1 and J is TRBJ1-6. TRBV21-1 is deemed a pseudogene. The CDR3 loop spans 17 amino acids. CDR3 protein: CASSKEAESSYNSPLHF. CDR3 nucleotide sequence: TGTGCCAGCAGCAAAGAAGCTGAGAGCTCCTATAATTCACCCCTCCACTTT.

This clone was seen repeatedly, ten times or more. The V gene is TRBV4-1, the J gene TRBJ1-4; 10 nucleotides match TRBD1. CDR1 MGHRA and CDR2 YSYEKL come from the germline V gene. With V trimmed by 4 bases and J by 0 bases, 2 bases remained unmatched. This CDR3 spans 16 amino acids. The CDR3 bases are TGCGCCAGCAGCCGCGGGACAGGGGCAACTAATGAAAAACTGTTTTTT. Translated: CASSRGTGATNEKLFF.

This clone was recorded many times. This sequence joins TRBV6-5 and TRBJ1-5; D perhaps matches TRBD1 (6 bases). Deletions cut 5 bases from V and 1 base from J, with 9 bases between. Looked up from germline, CDR1 is MNHEY and CDR2 is SVGAGI. The CDR3 sequence is 14 residues long. CDR3 residues: CASSTTGSNQPQHF. The CDR3 DNA follows: TGTGCCAGCAGTACTACAGGGAGCAATCAGCCCCAGCATTTT.

The table lists this clone with many counts. V usage is TRBV11-2 and J usage is TRBJ2-1, with D possibly TRBD1 on 5 matching bases. This CDR3 comprises 18 residues. Germline values: CDR1 SGHAT, CDR2 FQNNGV. V lost 5 bases and J 0 bases, leaving 20 bases between the germline ends. The CDR3, as DNA: TGTGCCAGCAGCAAACTCCTCGGCGATCAGGGCTCCTACAATGAGCAGTTCTTC. It yields the protein CASSKLLGDQGSYNEQFF.